This T cell receptor (beta chain) was captured by sequencing in a study of blood T cell repertoires in COVID-19. CDR1 is PRHDT, CDR2 FYEKMQ, per germline (reference sequence). Trimming stripped 7 bases from V and 2 bases from J, with 13 bases between. CDR3 length: 14 residues. This clone was seen only once. Here immunoSEQ multiplex PCR was the method, and the copy in TCRdb shows in-frame clones only, minus some. The data contain 75,000 to 100,000 clones, roughly four fifths of them singletons. The rearrangement joins TRBV13 to TRBJ2-3; D ambiguous. Sample: peripheral blood. This TCR derives from a human donor in a cohort sampled during active COVID-19. CDR3 region: CASTVRTNTDTQYF. Written as DNA, the CDR3 is TGTGCCAGCACCGTCCGTACAAACACAGATACGCAGTATTTT.